This T cell receptor (beta chain) was identified in a study of T cells in Graves' hyperthyroidism and ophthalmopathy. Study-wide findings and caveats: A 13 V-J signature model discriminated ophthalmopathy versus stable hyperthyroidism.

This clonotype was seen a handful of times. Its antigen is currently unknown. RNA transcripts were the template for amplifying TCR beta CDR3 regions. The HTBI primer set drove a first-round RT-PCR of the TCR CDR3. In TCRdb, the multiplex PCR reads were re-called with MiXCR into one record per CDR3 protein. The sample carries 400,000 to 550,000 distinct CDR3 sequences, about an eighth recorded once. The germline gives CDR1 SGDLS, CDR2 YYNGEE. The CDR3 runs to 16 residues. V lost 3 bases, J lost 4 bases, and 11 bases stayed unmatched. Patients counted as stable if ophthalmopathy did not develop within 18 months.

The material sequenced was blood. This chain joins TRBV9 and TRBJ1-1, with TRBD1 matching over 8 bases. The receptor comes from a woman under 30 with Graves' hyperthyroidism. The CDR3 DNA reads TGTGCCAGCAGCGGATCCTTTCAGGGGGCCATCACTGAAGCTTTCTTT. This encodes CASSGSFQGAITEAFF.